This TCR beta chain came from a study of breast tumors, draining lymph nodes, adjacent tissues. Notes on the study in general: Tumor T cell lymph node origin was a supported hypothesis, not proven.

The CDR3 runs to 13 residues. Trimming shortened V by 0 bases and J by 6 bases, and 7 bases separated the two germline ends. CDR1 and CDR2 from the germline V gene are SGHNT and YYREEE (reference sequence). Breast cancer patients provided tissue from their axillary draining lymph nodes. Via MiXCR, TCRdb re-called the multiplex PCR reads, giving one row per CDR3 protein. This table holds around 300,000 distinct CDR3 sequences, over 30% found once. Points on this clonotype: Its matching antigen is unknown.

The sequenced sample consisted of axillary lymph node tissue. This receptor was obtained from a female donor with breast cancer. Some clones in this sample may be carry-over from other donors' samples. The V gene is TRBV5-4, the J gene TRBJ1-5; D is ambiguous. The CDR3 coding sequence is TGTGCCAGCAGCTTGGGGCAGGCTCAGCCCCAGCATTTT. Its protein is CASSLGQAQPQHF.